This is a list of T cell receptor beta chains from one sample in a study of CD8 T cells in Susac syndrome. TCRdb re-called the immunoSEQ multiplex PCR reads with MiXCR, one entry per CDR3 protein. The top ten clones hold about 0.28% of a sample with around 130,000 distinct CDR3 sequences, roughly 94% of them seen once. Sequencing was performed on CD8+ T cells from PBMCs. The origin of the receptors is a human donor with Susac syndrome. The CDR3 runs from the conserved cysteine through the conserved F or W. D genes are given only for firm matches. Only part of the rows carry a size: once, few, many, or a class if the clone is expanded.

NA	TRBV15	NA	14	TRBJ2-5	TGTGCCACCAGCAGAGAGAAGGGGCGAGAGACCCAGTACTTC	CATSREKGRETQYF
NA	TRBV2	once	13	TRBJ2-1	TGTGCCAGCAGTGAATTAGCGGACGATGAGCAGTTCTTC	CASSELADDEQFF
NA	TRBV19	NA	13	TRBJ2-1	TGTGCCAGTAGTCATGGGGTGGTCAATGAGCAGTTCTTC	CASSHGVVNEQFF
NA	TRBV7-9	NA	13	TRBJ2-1	TGTGCCAGCAGCCGAGACCACTACAATGAGCAGTTCTTC	CASSRDHYNEQFF
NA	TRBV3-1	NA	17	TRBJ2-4	TGTGCCAGCAGCCAAGTTCCGGAGGTCAGCCGGGGAAACATTCAGTACTTC	CASSQVPEVSRGNIQYF
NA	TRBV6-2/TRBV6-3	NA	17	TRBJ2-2	TGTGCCAGCAGTTCCCCCGTTTTGATAACTAGACCCGGGGAGCTGTTTTTT	CASSSPVLITRPGELFF
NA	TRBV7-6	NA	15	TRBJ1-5	TGTGCCAGCAGCTTAGAAGGCGGGTGGAGGGAGCCCCAGCATTTT	CASSLEGGWREPQHF
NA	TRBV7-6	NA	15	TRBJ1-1	TGTGCCAGCAGCTTAGGGGACTTGATGAACACTGAAGCTTTCTTT	CASSLGDLMNTEAFF
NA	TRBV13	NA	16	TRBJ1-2	TGTGCCAGCAGCTTAGGTCGGGGCGCCGGGGGCTATGGCTACACCTTC	CASSLGRGAGGYGYTF
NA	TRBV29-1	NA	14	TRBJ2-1	TGCAGCGTTGAAGAGGGCGACATTTACAATGAGCAGTTCTTC	CSVEEGDIYNEQFF
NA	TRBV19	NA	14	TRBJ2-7	TGTGCCAGTAGTATTCTGGCAGGGATGTACGAGCAGTACTTC	CASSILAGMYEQYF
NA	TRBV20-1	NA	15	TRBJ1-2	TGCAGTGCTAACCTCTTGACAGATTCTAACTATGGCTACACCTTC	CSANLLTDSNYGYTF
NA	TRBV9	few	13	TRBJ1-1	TGTGCCAGCAGCGTAGGGGTGTCTACTGAAGCTTTCTTT	CASSVGVSTEAFF
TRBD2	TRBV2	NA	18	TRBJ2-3	TGTGCCAGCAGTGGAGGGCTACTAGCGGGGGGTTCCACAGATACGCAGTATTTT	CASSGGLLAGGSTDTQYF
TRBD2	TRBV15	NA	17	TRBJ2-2	TGTGCCACCAGCAGACCAGCGGGGAGTTCGAACACCGGGGAGCTGTTTTTT	CATSRPAGSSNTGELFF
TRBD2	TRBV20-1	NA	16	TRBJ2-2	TGCAGTGCTAGGGCCTTAGCGGGGGATCTCACCGGGGAGCTGTTTTTT	CSARALAGDLTGELFF
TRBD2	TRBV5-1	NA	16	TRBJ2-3	TGCGCCAGCAGCCCTCGCGGCGGGGGGGCGTCAGATACGCAGTATTTT	CASSPRGGGASDTQYF
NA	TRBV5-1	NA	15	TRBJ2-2	TGCGCCAGCAGCTCAATACTGGGACCCACCGGGGAGCTGTTTTTT	CASSSILGPTGELFF
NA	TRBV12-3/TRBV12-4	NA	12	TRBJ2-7	TGTGCCAGCAGTCCTCGGTTTATTGAGCAGTACTTC	CASSPRFIEQYF
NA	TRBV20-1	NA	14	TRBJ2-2	TGCAGTGCTAGAGATCTGGGGGGCACCGGGGAGCTGTTTTTT	CSARDLGGTGELFF
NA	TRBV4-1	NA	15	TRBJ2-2	TGCGCCAGCAGCTCAGTGGCAGGTCGCACCGGGGAGCTGTTTTTT	CASSSVAGRTGELFF
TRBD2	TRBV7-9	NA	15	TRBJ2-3	TGTGCCAGCAGCTTAGTGGGGACTATCACAGATACGCAGTATTTT	CASSLVGTITDTQYF
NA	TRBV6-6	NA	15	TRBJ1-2	TGTGCCAGCAGTTACTCGGCGGAAGCTAACTATGGCTACACCTTC	CASSYSAEANYGYTF
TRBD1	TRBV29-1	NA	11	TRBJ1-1	TGCAGCGTCCTCAGGGGGCTTGAAGCTTTCTTT	CSVLRGLEAFF
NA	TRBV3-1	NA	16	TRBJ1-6	TGTGCCAGCAGCAATTGGCCCAGCGATGGTTCTCCACCCCTCCACTTT	CASSNWPSDGSPPLHF
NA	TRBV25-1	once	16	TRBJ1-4	TGTGCCAGCAGTGAAGAGAGTTACCTCCTGGATGAAAAACTGTTTTTT	CASSEESYLLDEKLFF
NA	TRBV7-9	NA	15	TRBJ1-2	TGTGCCAGCAGCCGGACACAGGAATTCCACTATGGCTACACCTTC	CASSRTQEFHYGYTF
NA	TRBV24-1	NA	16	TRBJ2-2	TGTGCCACCAGTGATACCCCTACAGGAACCACCGGGGAGCTGTTTTTT	CATSDTPTGTTGELFF
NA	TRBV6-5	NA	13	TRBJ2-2	TGTGCCAGCAGTTACTCTTATAACGGGGAGCTGTTTTTT	CASSYSYNGELFF
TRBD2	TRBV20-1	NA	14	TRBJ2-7	TGCAGTGCTCCAGCGGGGGGGCCGGGCGGGGAGCAGTACTTC	CSAPAGGPGGEQYF
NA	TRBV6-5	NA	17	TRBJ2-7	TGTGCCAGCAGTTACTCACTCTCAGGGCGGCAGGCCTACGAGCAGTACTTC	CASSYSLSGRQAYEQYF
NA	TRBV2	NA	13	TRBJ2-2	TGTGCCAGCAACGGGGGGAACACCGGGGAGCTGTTTTTT	CASNGGNTGELFF
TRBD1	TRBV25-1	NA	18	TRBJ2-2	TGTGCCAGCAGTGAAGCCACCGGTACAGGGGGCCTCACCGGGGAGCTGTTTTTT	CASSEATGTGGLTGELFF
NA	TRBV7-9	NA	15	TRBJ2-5	TGTGCCGGCGTCCGGGACACAATATCGGGAGAGACCCAGTACTTC	CAGVRDTISGETQYF
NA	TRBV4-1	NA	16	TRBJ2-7	TGCGCCAGCAGCCATCCCCAGGACGGGAGCTCCTACGAGCAGTACTTC	CASSHPQDGSSYEQYF
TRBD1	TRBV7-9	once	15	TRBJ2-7	TGTGCCAGCAGCCCTACAGGGGGCCCTTCCTACGAGCAGTACTTC	CASSPTGGPSYEQYF
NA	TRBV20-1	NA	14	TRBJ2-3	TGCAGTGCCTTCGGGGGAGTACTTACAGATACGCAGTATTTT	CSAFGGVLTDTQYF
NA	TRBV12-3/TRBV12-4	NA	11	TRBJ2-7	TGTGCCAGCAGTCACACGGGCGAGCAGTACTTC	CASSHTGEQYF
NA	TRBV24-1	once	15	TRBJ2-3	TGTGCCACCAGTGACCCGCGTTGGGGCACAGATACGCAGTATTTT	CATSDPRWGTDTQYF
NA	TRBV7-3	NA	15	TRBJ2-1	TGTGCCAGCAGCTTAAGCGGGACAAACTACAATGAGCAGTTCTTC	CASSLSGTNYNEQFF
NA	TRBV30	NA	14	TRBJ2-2	TGTGCCTCGACGGCGGGTTCGAACACCGGGGAGCTGTTTTTT	CASTAGSNTGELFF
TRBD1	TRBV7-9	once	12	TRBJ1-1	TGTGCCAGCAGCGACAGGGGAGTTGAAGCTTTCTTT	CASSDRGVEAFF
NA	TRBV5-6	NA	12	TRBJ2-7	TGTGCCAGCAGCTTTACTAGTTACGAGCAGTACTTC	CASSFTSYEQYF
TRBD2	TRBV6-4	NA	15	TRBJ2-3	TGTGCCAGCAGTGCACTAGCGGGGGACACAGATACGCAGTATTTT	CASSALAGDTDTQYF
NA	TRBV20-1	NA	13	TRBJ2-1	TGCAGTGCTAGAGGCCTCTTCAACAATGAGCAGTTCTTC	CSARGLFNNEQFF
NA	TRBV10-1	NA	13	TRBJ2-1	TGCGCCAGCAGTGAAGGACACCCCAGGGAGCAGTTCTTC	CASSEGHPREQFF